This T cell receptor (beta chain) was observed in a study of Ad26.COV2.S vaccination and SARS-CoV-2 variants. General observations from the study: An underestimation of total T cell responses may have resulted from the TCR breadth and depth analyses. The authors reported substantial breadth in spike-specific CD8+ and CD4+ T cell responses after vaccination. The study found higher spike-specific TCR breadth in vaccine than placebo recipients.

V lost 6 bases and J lost 9, with 15 bases in between. The CDR3 extends over 13 amino acids. Germline V gene data show CDR1 as KGHSH and CDR2 as LQKENI. As concerns this clone: Its antigen is undetermined.

Assay: immunoSEQ multiplex PCR; the TCRdb copy retains only in-frame clones and omits some. Of under 150,000 clones in the sample, 80% to 90% were seen once. This sample comprised peripheral blood, obtained after recovery from COVID-19. This TCR came from a human donor who had recovered from COVID-19. This sequence joins TRBV18 and TRBJ2-1; weak D call: TRBD2 (7 bases). This chain's CDR3 is CASSGGPTGEQFF. CDR3 nucleotide sequence: TGTGCCAGCTCCGGGGGGCCAACTGGTGAGCAGTTCTTC.